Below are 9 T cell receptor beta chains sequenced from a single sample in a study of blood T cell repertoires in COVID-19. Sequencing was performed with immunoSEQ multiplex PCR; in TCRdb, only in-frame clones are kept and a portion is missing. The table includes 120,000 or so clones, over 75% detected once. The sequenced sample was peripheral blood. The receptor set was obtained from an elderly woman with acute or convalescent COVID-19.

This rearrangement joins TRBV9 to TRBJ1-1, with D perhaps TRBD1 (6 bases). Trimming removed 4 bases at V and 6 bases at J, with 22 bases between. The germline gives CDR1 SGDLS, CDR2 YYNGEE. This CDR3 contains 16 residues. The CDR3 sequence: CASSLSDGGHGAEAFF. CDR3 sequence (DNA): TGTGCCAGCAGCCTATCCGACGGGGGGCACGGCGCTGAAGCTTTCTTT.

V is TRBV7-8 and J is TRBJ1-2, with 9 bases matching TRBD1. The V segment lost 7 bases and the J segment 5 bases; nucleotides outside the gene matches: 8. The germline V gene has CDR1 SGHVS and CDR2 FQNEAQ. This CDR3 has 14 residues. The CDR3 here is CASTKDRGRYGYTF. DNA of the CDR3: TGTGCCAGCACCAAAGACAGGGGGAGGTATGGCTACACCTTC.

The CDR3 spells CASSRGSEGGEAFF. CDR3 bases: TGCGCCAGCAGCCGCGGGTCGGAGGGTGGTGAAGCTTTCTTT. V is TRBV5-1 and J is TRBJ1-1; D gene ambiguous. V lost 4 bases, J lost 7 bases, and 17 bases lay in between. The CDR3 contains 14 residues. The germline CDR1 and CDR2 sequences are SGHRS and YFSETQ.

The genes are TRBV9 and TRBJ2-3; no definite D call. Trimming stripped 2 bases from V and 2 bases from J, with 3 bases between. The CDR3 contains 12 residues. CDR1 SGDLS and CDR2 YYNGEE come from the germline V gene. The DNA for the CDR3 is TGTGCCAGCAGCGTCCTCACAGATACGCAGTATTTT. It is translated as CASSVLTDTQYF.

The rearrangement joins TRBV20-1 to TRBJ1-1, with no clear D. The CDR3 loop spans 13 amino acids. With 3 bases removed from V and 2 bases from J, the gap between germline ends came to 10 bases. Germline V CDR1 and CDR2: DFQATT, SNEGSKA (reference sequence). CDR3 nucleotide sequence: TGCAGTGCTAGTGTCGAGGTTAACACTGAAGCTTTCTTT. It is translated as CSASVEVNTEAFF.

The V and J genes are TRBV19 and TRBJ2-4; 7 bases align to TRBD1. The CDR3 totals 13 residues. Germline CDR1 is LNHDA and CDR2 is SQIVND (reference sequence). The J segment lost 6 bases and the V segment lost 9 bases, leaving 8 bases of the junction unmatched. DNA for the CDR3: TGTGCCAGCCAGGGACAGAGTCTAAACATTCAGTACTTC. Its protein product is CASQGQSLNIQYF.

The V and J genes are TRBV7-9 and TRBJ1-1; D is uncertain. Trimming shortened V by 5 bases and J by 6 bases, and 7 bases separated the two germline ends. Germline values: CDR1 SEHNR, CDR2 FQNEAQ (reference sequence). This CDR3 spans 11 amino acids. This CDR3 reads CASSRASEAFF. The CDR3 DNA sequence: TGTGCCAGCAGCCGCGCGTCTGAAGCTTTCTTT.

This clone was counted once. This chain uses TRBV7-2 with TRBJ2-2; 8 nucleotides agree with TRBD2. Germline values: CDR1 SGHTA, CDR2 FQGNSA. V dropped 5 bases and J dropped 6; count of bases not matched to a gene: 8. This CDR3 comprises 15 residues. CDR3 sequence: CASSLTRGGAGELFF. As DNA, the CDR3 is TGTGCCAGCAGCCTGACCCGGGGGGGGGCCGGGGAGCTGTTTTTT.

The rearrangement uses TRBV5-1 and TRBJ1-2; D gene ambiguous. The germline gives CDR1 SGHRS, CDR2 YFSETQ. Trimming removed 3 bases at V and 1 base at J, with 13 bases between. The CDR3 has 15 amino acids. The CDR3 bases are TGCGCCAGCAGCTCCTCCCTTTCAGATAACTATGGCTACACCTTC. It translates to CASSSSLSDNYGYTF.